A selection of T cell receptor beta chains follows, all from one sample in a study of cytotoxic CD8 clonotypes in ibrutinib-treated CLL. TCRdb keeps only in-frame clones here, not all; method: immunoSEQ multiplex PCR. The table lists 40,000 or so clones, just over 65% of them singletons. The sequences come from PBMCs, collected after 24 months of ibrutinib treatment. These receptors all come from a human donor with chronic lymphocytic leukemia. Each CDR3 is given with its conserved first and last residue. The D gene is left open where the match is weak. A row's size may be missing; if present it is once, few, many or a size class.

v_gene: TRBV5-6; j_gene: TRBJ2-5; d_gene: .; abundance: .; CDR3nt: TGTGCCAGCGCAGGAGAGGAGACCCAGTACTTC; CDR3aa: CASAGEETQYF
v_gene: TRBV30; j_gene: TRBJ1-5; d_gene: .; abundance: .; CDR3nt: TGTGCCTGGAGTCGTGGCAATCAGCCCCAGCATTTT; CDR3aa: CAWSRGNQPQHF
v_gene: TRBV4-2; j_gene: TRBJ2-7; d_gene: .; abundance: .; CDR3nt: TGTGCCAGCAGCCCTCGTAGTGGTGACTACGAGCAGTACTTC; CDR3aa: CASSPRSGDYEQYF
v_gene: TRBV11-1; j_gene: TRBJ1-1; d_gene: .; abundance: .; CDR3nt: TGTGCCAGCAGCTTCAACAAAGGGACTGAAGCTTTCTTT; CDR3aa: CASSFNKGTEAFF
v_gene: TRBV30; j_gene: TRBJ1-5; d_gene: .; abundance: .; CDR3nt: TGTGCCTGGAGTAAAGACCACGGGCAGCCCCAGCATTTT; CDR3aa: CAWSKDHGQPQHF
v_gene: TRBV6-4; j_gene: TRBJ1-5; d_gene: .; abundance: .; CDR3nt: TGTGCCAGCAGCCCGGAGGGGGGGAGCAATCAGCCCCAGCATTTT; CDR3aa: CASSPEGGSNQPQHF
v_gene: TRBV9; j_gene: TRBJ2-1; d_gene: .; abundance: .; CDR3nt: TGTGCCAGCAGCGTAGTCCCTAGCGACAATGAGCAGTTCTTC; CDR3aa: CASSVVPSDNEQFF
v_gene: TRBV5-4; j_gene: TRBJ1-1; d_gene: TRBD1; abundance: .; CDR3nt: TGTGCCAGCAGCTTGGCCGGACAGGCGAGGACTGAAGCTTTCTTT; CDR3aa: CASSLAGQARTEAFF
v_gene: TRBV19; j_gene: TRBJ2-1; d_gene: TRBD2; abundance: .; CDR3nt: TGTGCCAGTGCCGAACTAGCGGCCCTCAATGAGCAGTTCTTC; CDR3aa: CASAELAALNEQFF
v_gene: TRBV7-3; j_gene: TRBJ2-1; d_gene: TRBD2; abundance: .; CDR3nt: TGTGCCAGCAGCCTAACTAGCGGGGGGAACAATGAGCAGTTCTTC; CDR3aa: CASSLTSGGNNEQFF
v_gene: TRBV7-2; j_gene: TRBJ2-7; d_gene: .; abundance: .; CDR3nt: TGTGCCAGCAGCTTAGCGTTTTTCGGTCCCCTCGGTGGGTCCTACGAGCAGTACTTC; CDR3aa: CASSLAFFGPLGGSYEQYF
v_gene: TRBV28; j_gene: TRBJ1-4; d_gene: .; abundance: few; CDR3nt: TGTGCCAGCAGTTTGGGTCCAGGCGGAAAACTGTTTTTT; CDR3aa: CASSLGPGGKLFF
v_gene: TRBV18; j_gene: TRBJ2-3; d_gene: TRBD2; abundance: .; CDR3nt: TGTGCCAGCTCACCAGGACTAGTAGATACGCAGTATTTT; CDR3aa: CASSPGLVDTQYF
v_gene: TRBV7-8; j_gene: TRBJ2-7; d_gene: .; abundance: .; CDR3nt: TGTGCCAGCAGCACCAACCCCTACCGGGGAGAGCAGTACTTC; CDR3aa: CASSTNPYRGEQYF
v_gene: TRBV30; j_gene: TRBJ2-2; d_gene: .; abundance: .; CDR3nt: TGTGCCGTAGTAGGGGCAACCGGGGAGCTGTTTTTT; CDR3aa: CAVVGATGELFF
v_gene: TRBV6-5; j_gene: TRBJ2-5; d_gene: .; abundance: .; CDR3nt: TGTGCCAGCAGTTACTCGGGACTGGAGATCCAAGAGACCCAGTACTTC; CDR3aa: CASSYSGLEIQETQYF
v_gene: TRBV5-5; j_gene: TRBJ1-2; d_gene: TRBD1; abundance: .; CDR3nt: TGTGCCAGCAGCCTGAGACAGGGAGACTATGGCTACACCTTC; CDR3aa: CASSLRQGDYGYTF
v_gene: TRBV7-2; j_gene: TRBJ2-7; d_gene: .; abundance: few; CDR3nt: TGTGCCAGCAGCCCTGCGGGGACAGAACCCTACGAGCAGTACTTC; CDR3aa: CASSPAGTEPYEQYF
v_gene: TRBV7-2; j_gene: TRBJ1-4; d_gene: TRBD1; abundance: .; CDR3nt: TGTGCCAGCAGCTCACCGACAGGGGGCACTGAAAAACTGTTTTTT; CDR3aa: CASSSPTGGTEKLFF
v_gene: TRBV30; j_gene: TRBJ1-2; d_gene: TRBD1; abundance: .; CDR3nt: TGTGCCTCGGAGGACAGGGCTTATGGCTACACCTTC; CDR3aa: CASEDRAYGYTF
v_gene: TRBV25-1; j_gene: TRBJ2-2; d_gene: TRBD2; abundance: .; CDR3nt: TGTGCCAGCAGTGAGGATAGACTAGCGGGGGCGACCGGGGAGCTGTTTTTT; CDR3aa: CASSEDRLAGATGELFF
v_gene: TRBV5-5; j_gene: TRBJ2-1; d_gene: .; abundance: .; CDR3nt: TGTGCCAGCAGCTCGCGTAGCAATGAGCAGTTCTTC; CDR3aa: CASSSRSNEQFF
v_gene: TRBV6-6; j_gene: TRBJ1-3; d_gene: .; abundance: few; CDR3nt: TGTGCCAGCTCGGCGGATATGAGCTCTGGAAACACCATATATTTT; CDR3aa: CASSADMSSGNTIYF
v_gene: TRBV30; j_gene: TRBJ1-1; d_gene: .; abundance: .; CDR3nt: TGTGCCTGGAGTCCGGGGGGGACTGAAGCTTTCTTT; CDR3aa: CAWSPGGTEAFF
v_gene: TRBV15; j_gene: TRBJ1-2; d_gene: TRBD1; abundance: .; CDR3nt: TGTGCCACCAGCAGGGGTACAGGGGGCCCTGGGTATGGCTACACCTTC; CDR3aa: CATSRGTGGPGYGYTF
v_gene: TRBV5-8; j_gene: TRBJ2-7; d_gene: .; abundance: .; CDR3nt: TGTGCCAGCAGCCCAGGTAGGGACGCGTTACCCTACGAGCAGTACTTC; CDR3aa: CASSPGRDALPYEQYF
v_gene: TRBV11-2; j_gene: TRBJ1-3; d_gene: .; abundance: .; CDR3nt: TGTGCCAGCAGCAGATGGTCGGGGGGCGGAAACACCATATATTTT; CDR3aa: CASSRWSGGGNTIYF
v_gene: TRBV11-2; j_gene: TRBJ2-1; d_gene: TRBD2; abundance: many; CDR3nt: TGTGCCAGCAGCTTTACTAGCGGGGCCGTGCACAATGAGCAGTTCTTC; CDR3aa: CASSFTSGAVHNEQFF
v_gene: TRBV4-1; j_gene: TRBJ2-3; d_gene: .; abundance: medium-sized; CDR3nt: TGCGCCAGCAGCCAAGTAGGGACAGATACGCAGTATTTT; CDR3aa: CASSQVGTDTQYF
v_gene: TRBV5-1; j_gene: TRBJ1-1; d_gene: TRBD1; abundance: .; CDR3nt: TGCGCCAGCAGCCCCGGGACAGGGAGTCAACAAGTCGGTGAAGCTTTCTTT; CDR3aa: CASSPGTGSQQVGEAFF
v_gene: TRBV2; j_gene: TRBJ1-2; d_gene: TRBD1; abundance: .; CDR3nt: TGTGCCAGCAGTGAAAGGGACAGGATCGGTGGCTACACCTTC; CDR3aa: CASSERDRIGGYTF
v_gene: TRBV28; j_gene: TRBJ1-2; d_gene: .; abundance: .; CDR3nt: TGTGCCAGCGGGGAGACAGGAAACTATGGCTACACCTTC; CDR3aa: CASGETGNYGYTF
v_gene: TRBV4-1; j_gene: TRBJ1-1; d_gene: .; abundance: .; CDR3nt: TGCGCCAGCAGCCAAGGGAGGACAAGGTATAACACTGAAGCTTTCTTT; CDR3aa: CASSQGRTRYNTEAFF
v_gene: TRBV11-2; j_gene: TRBJ1-1; d_gene: .; abundance: .; CDR3nt: TGTGCCAGCAGCTTCCTACAGGGAAACACTGAAGCTTTCTTT; CDR3aa: CASSFLQGNTEAFF
v_gene: TRBV30; j_gene: TRBJ2-3; d_gene: TRBD2; abundance: .; CDR3nt: TGTGCCTGGAGTGTACTCGTCCTAGCGGGGGGGCTTAGGGTACCTACAGATACGCAGTATTTT; CDR3aa: CAWSVLVLAGGLRVPTDTQYF
v_gene: TRBV27; j_gene: TRBJ1-4; d_gene: .; abundance: .; CDR3nt: TGTGCCAGCAGTTTCTTTAACAGGGCCGACGAAAAACTGTTTTTT; CDR3aa: CASSFFNRADEKLFF
v_gene: TRBV6-5; j_gene: TRBJ1-2; d_gene: TRBD1; abundance: .; CDR3nt: TGTGCCAGCAGTTACTTGACAGGGAATGGCTACACCTTC; CDR3aa: CASSYLTGNGYTF
v_gene: TRBV20-1; j_gene: TRBJ1-1; d_gene: .; abundance: .; CDR3nt: TGCAGTGCTATTTATACTGAAGCTTTCTTT; CDR3aa: CSAIYTEAFF
v_gene: TRBV4-2; j_gene: TRBJ2-1; d_gene: .; abundance: .; CDR3nt: TGTGCCAGCAGCCAAGGGGGGTACAGTGAGCAGTTCTTC; CDR3aa: CASSQGGYSEQFF
v_gene: TRBV21-1; j_gene: TRBJ1-5; d_gene: .; abundance: .; CDR3nt: TGTGCCAGCAGAAAAGGGCCGGGACAGGGTAGCAATCAGCCCCAGCATTTT; CDR3aa: CASRKGPGQGSNQPQHF
v_gene: TRBV6-5; j_gene: TRBJ1-1; d_gene: .; abundance: .; CDR3nt: TGTGCCAGCAAGCCTTCGAGGGACACTGAAGCTTTCTTT; CDR3aa: CASKPSRDTEAFF
v_gene: TRBV5-1; j_gene: TRBJ2-5; d_gene: .; abundance: .; CDR3nt: TGCGCCAGCAGCCCCTGGGGGACGACCAAAGGAGAGACCCAGTACTTC; CDR3aa: CASSPWGTTKGETQYF
v_gene: TRBV6-1; j_gene: TRBJ2-7; d_gene: TRBD2; abundance: .; CDR3nt: TGTGCCAGTGGACTAGCAATATCCGAGCAGTACTTC; CDR3aa: CASGLAISEQYF
v_gene: TRBV18; j_gene: TRBJ2-5; d_gene: TRBD1; abundance: once; CDR3nt: TGTGCCAGCTCACCCTGGACAGGGGAGAAGGAGACCCAGTACTTC; CDR3aa: CASSPWTGEKETQYF
v_gene: TRBV2; j_gene: TRBJ1-1; d_gene: .; abundance: .; CDR3nt: TGTGCCAGCACCTTCGGTGGGGTGGGTTATGGTGAAGCTTTCTTT; CDR3aa: CASTFGGVGYGEAFF
v_gene: TRBV6-1; j_gene: TRBJ2-7; d_gene: .; abundance: .; CDR3nt: TGTGCCAGCAGTGAGTTTGGGGGGACAGAATCCAACGAGCAGTACTTC; CDR3aa: CASSEFGGTESNEQYF
v_gene: TRBV6-1; j_gene: TRBJ1-2; d_gene: .; abundance: .; CDR3nt: TGTGCCAGCAGTGCCACCCGCTCCCAGGTCCGGCGGGACTATGGCTACACCTTC; CDR3aa: CASSATRSQVRRDYGYTF
v_gene: TRBV5-1; j_gene: TRBJ1-2; d_gene: .; abundance: .; CDR3nt: TGCGCCAGCAGCTTGCAGGACCCCGTTCATCGTAATGGCTACACCTTC; CDR3aa: CASSLQDPVHRNGYTF
v_gene: TRBV5-1; j_gene: TRBJ1-2; d_gene: TRBD1; abundance: .; CDR3nt: TGCGCCAGCAGCTGGGGACAGGTCCATGGCTACACCTTC; CDR3aa: CASSWGQVHGYTF
v_gene: TRBV5-1; j_gene: TRBJ2-2; d_gene: .; abundance: few; CDR3nt: TGCGCCAGCAGCTTGACCGCTCGGGGGTCGAACACCGGGGAGCTGTTTTTT; CDR3aa: CASSLTARGSNTGELFF
v_gene: TRBV4-1; j_gene: TRBJ2-2; d_gene: TRBD1; abundance: .; CDR3nt: TGCGCCAGCAGCCGAACAGGGGAGACCGGGGAGCTGTTTTTT; CDR3aa: CASSRTGETGELFF
v_gene: TRBV6-5; j_gene: TRBJ1-1; d_gene: TRBD1; abundance: .; CDR3nt: TGTGCCAGCAGTTACTCGACAGGGGGCGCGAACACTGAAGCTTTCTTT; CDR3aa: CASSYSTGGANTEAFF
v_gene: TRBV28; j_gene: TRBJ2-4; d_gene: .; abundance: few; CDR3nt: TGTGCCAGCAGTTATCAGACAACAAACATTCAGTACTTC; CDR3aa: CASSYQTTNIQYF
v_gene: TRBV2; j_gene: TRBJ1-2; d_gene: .; abundance: few; CDR3nt: TGTGCCAGCAGCCCTACGAGGGTTGCCGGCTATGGCTACACCTTC; CDR3aa: CASSPTRVAGYGYTF
v_gene: TRBV5-1; j_gene: TRBJ2-7; d_gene: .; abundance: .; CDR3nt: TGCGCCAGCAGCTTGATCCCGTACGAGCAGTACTTC; CDR3aa: CASSLIPYEQYF